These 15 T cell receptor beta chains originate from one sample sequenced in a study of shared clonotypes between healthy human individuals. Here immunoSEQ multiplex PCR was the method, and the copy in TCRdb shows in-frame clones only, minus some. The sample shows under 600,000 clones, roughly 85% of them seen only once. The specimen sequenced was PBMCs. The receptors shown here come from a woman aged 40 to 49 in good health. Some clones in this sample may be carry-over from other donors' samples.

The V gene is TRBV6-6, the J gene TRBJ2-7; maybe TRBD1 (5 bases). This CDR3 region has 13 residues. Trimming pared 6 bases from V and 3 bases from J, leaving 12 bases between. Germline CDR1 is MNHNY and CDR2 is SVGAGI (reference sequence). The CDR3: CASSSDTVYEQYF. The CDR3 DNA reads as TGTGCCAGCAGCTCGGACACAGTCTACGAGCAGTACTTC.

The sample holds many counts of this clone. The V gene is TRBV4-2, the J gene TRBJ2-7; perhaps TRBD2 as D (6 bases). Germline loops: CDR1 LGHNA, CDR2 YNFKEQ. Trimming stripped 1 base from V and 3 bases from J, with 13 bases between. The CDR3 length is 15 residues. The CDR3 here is CASSQGTDGSYEQYF. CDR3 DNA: TGTGCCAGCAGCCAAGGGACGGACGGGAGCTACGAGCAGTACTTC.

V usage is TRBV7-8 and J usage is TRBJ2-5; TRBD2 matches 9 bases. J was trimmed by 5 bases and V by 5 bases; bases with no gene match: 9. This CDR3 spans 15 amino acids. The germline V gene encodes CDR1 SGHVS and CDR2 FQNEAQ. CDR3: CASSRSGSPGETQYF. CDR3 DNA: TGTGCCAGCAGCCGTAGCGGGAGTCCCGGGGAGACCCAGTACTTC.

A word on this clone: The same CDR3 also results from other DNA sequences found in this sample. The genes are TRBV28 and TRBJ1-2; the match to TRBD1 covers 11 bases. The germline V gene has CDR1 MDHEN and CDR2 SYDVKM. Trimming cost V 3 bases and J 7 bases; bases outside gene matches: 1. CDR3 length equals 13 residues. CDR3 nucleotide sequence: TGTGCCAGCAGTTTGGGACAGGGGGGTGGCTACACCTTC. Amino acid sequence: CASSLGQGGGYTF.

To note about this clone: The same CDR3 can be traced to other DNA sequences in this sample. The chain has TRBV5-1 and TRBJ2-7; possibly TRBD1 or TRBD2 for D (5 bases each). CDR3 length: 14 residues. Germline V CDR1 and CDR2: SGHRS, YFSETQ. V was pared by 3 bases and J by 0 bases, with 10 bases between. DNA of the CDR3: TGCGCCAGCAGCTCCGGGACCCCCTCCTACGAGCAGTACTTC. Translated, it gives CASSSGTPSYEQYF.

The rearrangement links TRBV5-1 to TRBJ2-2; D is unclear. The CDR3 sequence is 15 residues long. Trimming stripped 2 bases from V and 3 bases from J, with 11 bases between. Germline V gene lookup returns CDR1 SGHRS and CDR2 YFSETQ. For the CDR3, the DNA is TGCGCCAGCAGCTTTCTACTACCGGACACCGGGGAGCTGTTTTTT. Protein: CASSFLLPDTGELFF.

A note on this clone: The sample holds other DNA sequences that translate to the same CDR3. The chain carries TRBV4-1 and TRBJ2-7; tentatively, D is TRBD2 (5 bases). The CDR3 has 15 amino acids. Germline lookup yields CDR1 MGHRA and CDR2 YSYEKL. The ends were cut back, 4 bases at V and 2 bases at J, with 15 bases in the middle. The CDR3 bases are TGCGCCAGCAGCCCAGGACTCGCCATCCCCTACGAGCAGTACTTC. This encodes CASSPGLAIPYEQYF.

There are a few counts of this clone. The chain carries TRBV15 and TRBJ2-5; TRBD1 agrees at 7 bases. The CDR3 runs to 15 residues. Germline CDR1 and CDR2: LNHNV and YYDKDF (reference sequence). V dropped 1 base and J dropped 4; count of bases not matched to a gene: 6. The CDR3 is CATSRGQGGRETQYF. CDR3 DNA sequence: TGTGCCACCAGCAGAGGACAGGGTGGGCGAGAGACCCAGTACTTC.

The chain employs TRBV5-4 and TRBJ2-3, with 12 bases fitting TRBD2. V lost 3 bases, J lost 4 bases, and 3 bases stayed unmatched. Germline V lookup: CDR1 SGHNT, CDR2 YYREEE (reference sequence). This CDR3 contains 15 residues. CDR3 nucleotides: TGTGCCAGCAGCTATACTAGCGGGAGGTCAGATACGCAGTATTTT. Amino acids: CASSYTSGRSDTQYF.

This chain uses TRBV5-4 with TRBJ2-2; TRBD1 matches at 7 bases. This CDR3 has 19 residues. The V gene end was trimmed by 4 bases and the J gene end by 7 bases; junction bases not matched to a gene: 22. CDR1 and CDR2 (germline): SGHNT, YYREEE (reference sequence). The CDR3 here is CASSGTRTGQRTLSGELFF. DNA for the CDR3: TGTGCCAGCAGCGGAACCAGGACAGGCCAGCGGACGCTGAGCGGGGAGCTGTTTTTT.

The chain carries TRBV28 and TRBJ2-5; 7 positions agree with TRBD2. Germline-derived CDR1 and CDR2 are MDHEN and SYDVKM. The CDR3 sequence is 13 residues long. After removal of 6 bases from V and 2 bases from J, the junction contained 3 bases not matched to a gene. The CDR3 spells CASRTGGQETQYF. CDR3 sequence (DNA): TGTGCCAGCAGGACCGGGGGGCAAGAGACCCAGTACTTC.

CDR3 coding DNA: TGTGCCAGCAGCGATACTAGCGGGAGTAACACAGATACGCAGTATTTT. This sequence encodes CASSDTSGSNTDTQYF. This sequence joins TRBV7-9 and TRBJ2-3; 11 bases are shared with TRBD2. The CDR3 runs to 16 residues. Germline values: CDR1 SEHNR, CDR2 FQNEAQ (reference sequence). V gave up 5 bases and J gave up 2 bases; unmatched junction bases: 6.

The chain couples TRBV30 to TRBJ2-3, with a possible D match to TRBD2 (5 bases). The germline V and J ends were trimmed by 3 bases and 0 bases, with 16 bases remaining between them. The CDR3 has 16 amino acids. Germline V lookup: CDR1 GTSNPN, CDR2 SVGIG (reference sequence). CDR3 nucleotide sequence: TGTGCCTGGAGCGCCGGCCTAGCCCCCAGCACAGATACGCAGTATTTT. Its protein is CAWSAGLAPSTDTQYF.

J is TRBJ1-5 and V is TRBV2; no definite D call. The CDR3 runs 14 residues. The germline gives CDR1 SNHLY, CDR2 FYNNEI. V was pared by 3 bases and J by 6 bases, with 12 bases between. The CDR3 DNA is TGTGCCAGCAGTGACCGGGTACGGACTCAGCCCCAGCATTTT. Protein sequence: CASSDRVRTQPQHF.

CDR3 amino acids: CATSRGMSSGTFYEQYF. Written as DNA, the CDR3 is TGTGCCACCAGCAGAGGTATGTCTAGCGGGACTTTCTACGAGCAGTACTTC. V and J are TRBV15 and TRBJ2-7, with 9 bases that match TRBD2. The CDR3 is 17 residues long. The V gene end was trimmed by 1 base and the J gene end by 3 bases; junction bases not matched to a gene: 10. Germline assignment: CDR1 LNHNV and CDR2 YYDKDF (reference sequence).